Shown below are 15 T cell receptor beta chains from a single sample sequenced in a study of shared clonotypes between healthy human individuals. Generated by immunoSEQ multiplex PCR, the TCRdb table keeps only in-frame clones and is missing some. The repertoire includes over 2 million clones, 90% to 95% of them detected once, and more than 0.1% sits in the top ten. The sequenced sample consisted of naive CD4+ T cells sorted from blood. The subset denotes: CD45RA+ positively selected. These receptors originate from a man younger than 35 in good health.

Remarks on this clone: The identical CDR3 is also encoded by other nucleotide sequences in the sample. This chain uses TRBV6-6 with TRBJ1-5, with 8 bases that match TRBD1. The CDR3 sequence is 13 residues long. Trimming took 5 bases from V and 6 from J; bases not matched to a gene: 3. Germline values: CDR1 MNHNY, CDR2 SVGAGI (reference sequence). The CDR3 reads CASSGQGGQPQHF. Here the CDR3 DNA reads TGTGCCAGCAGTGGACAGGGCGGTCAGCCCCAGCATTTT.

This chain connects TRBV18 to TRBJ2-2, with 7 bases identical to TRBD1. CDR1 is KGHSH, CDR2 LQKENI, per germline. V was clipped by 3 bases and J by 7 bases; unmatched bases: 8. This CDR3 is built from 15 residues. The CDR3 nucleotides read TGTGCCAGCTCACCGATGGGACAGAACTTCGGGGAGCTGTTTTTT. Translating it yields CASSPMGQNFGELFF. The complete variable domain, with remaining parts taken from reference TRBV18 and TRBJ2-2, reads NAGVMQNPRHLVRRRGQEARLRCSPMKGHSHVYWYRQLPEEGLKFMVYLQKENIIDESGMPKERFSAEFPKEGPSILRIQQVVRGDSAAYFCASSPMGQNFGELFFGEGSRLTVL.

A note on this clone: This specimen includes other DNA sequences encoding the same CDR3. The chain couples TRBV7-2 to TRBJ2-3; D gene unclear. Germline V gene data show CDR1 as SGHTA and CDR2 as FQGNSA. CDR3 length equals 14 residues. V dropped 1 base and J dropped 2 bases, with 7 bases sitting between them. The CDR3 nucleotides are TGTGCCAGCAGCTTAGGAAGGTCCACAGATACGCAGTATTTT. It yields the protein CASSLGRSTDTQYF. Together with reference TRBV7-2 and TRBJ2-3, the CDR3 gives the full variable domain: GAGVSQSPSNKVTEKGKDVELRCDPISGHTALYWYRQSLGQGLEFLIYFQGNSAPDKSGLPSDRFSAERTGGSVSTLTIQRTQQEDSAVYLCASSLGRSTDTQYFGPGTRLTVL.

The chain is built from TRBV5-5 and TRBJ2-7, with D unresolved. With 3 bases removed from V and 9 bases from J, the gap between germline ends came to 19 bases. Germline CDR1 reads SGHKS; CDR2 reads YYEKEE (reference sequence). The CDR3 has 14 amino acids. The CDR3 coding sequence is TGTGCCAGCAGCTCCCTGGGCCACTCGACGGGGCAGTACTTC. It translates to CASSSLGHSTGQYF.

The CDR3 spells CASSLLLNYFDTQYF. The CDR3 DNA reads TGTGCCAGCAGTTTATTGCTCAATTACTTCGATACGCAGTATTTT. V and J are TRBV28 and TRBJ2-3; D is ambiguous. V shed 1 base and J shed 6 bases, with 14 bases lying between them. The CDR3 runs to 15 residues. From germline, CDR1 is MDHEN and CDR2 SYDVKM.

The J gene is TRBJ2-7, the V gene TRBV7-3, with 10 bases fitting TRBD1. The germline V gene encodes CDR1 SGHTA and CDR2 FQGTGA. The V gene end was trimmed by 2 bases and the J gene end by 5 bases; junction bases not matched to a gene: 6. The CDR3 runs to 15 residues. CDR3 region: CASSLGTGVNNEQYF. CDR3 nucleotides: TGTGCCAGCAGCTTAGGGACAGGGGTTAACAACGAGCAGTACTTC.

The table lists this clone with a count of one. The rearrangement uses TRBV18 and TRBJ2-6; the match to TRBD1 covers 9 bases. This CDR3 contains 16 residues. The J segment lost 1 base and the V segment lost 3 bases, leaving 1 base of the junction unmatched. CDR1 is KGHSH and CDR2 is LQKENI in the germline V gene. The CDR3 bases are TGTGCCAGCTCACCTGGACAGGGGTCTGGGGCCAACGTCCTGACTTTC. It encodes CASSPGQGSGANVLTF.

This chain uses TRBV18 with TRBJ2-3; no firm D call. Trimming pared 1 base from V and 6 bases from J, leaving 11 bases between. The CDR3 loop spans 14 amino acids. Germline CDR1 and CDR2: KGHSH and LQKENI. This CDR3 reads CASSPRVGRDTQYF. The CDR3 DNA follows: TGTGCCAGCTCACCACGAGTAGGGCGGGATACGCAGTATTTT.

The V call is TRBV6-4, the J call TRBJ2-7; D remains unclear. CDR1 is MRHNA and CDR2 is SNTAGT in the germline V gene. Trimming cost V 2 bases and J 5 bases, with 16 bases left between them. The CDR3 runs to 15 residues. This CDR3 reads CASSDARVSAHEQYF. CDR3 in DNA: TGTGCCAGCAGTGACGCAAGGGTTTCTGCTCACGAGCAGTACTTC.

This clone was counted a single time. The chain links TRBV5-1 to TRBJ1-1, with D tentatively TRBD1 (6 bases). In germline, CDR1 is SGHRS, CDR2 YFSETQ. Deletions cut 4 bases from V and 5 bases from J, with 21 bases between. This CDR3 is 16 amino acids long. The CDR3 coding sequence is TGCGCCAGCAGCCCCTCGAGGGGGGGTGGGTGGACTGAAGCTTTCTTT. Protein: CASSPSRGGGWTEAFF.

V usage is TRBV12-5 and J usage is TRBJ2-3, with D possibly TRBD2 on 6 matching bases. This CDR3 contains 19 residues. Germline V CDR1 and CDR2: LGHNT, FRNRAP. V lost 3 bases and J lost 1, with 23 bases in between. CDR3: CASGFHKDKGGLGTDTQYF. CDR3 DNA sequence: TGTGCTAGTGGTTTTCACAAGGACAAGGGAGGCCTCGGCACAGATACGCAGTATTTT.

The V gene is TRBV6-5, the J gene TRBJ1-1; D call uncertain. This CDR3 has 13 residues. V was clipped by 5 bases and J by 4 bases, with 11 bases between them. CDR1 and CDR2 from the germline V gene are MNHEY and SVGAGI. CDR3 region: CASSTIRATEAFF. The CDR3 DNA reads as TGTGCCAGCAGTACGATTAGGGCCACTGAAGCTTTCTTT.

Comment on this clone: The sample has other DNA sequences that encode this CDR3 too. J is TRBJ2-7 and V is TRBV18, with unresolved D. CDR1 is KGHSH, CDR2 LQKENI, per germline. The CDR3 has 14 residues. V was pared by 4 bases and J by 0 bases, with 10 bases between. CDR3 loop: CASSRAGSSYEQYF. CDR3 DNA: TGTGCCAGCTCACGAGCCGGTAGCTCCTACGAGCAGTACTTC.

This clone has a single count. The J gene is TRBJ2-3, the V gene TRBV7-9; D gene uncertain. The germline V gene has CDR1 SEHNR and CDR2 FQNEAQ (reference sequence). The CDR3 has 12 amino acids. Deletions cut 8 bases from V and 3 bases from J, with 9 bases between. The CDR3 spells CASQWVTDTQYF. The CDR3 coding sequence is TGTGCCAGCCAGTGGGTAACAGATACGCAGTATTTT.

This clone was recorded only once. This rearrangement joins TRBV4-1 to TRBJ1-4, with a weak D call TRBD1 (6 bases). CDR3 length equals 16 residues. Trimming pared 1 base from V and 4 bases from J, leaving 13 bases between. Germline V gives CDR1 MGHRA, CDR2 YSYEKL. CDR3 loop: CASSQVYGTYNEKLFF. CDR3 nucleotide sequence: TGCGCCAGCAGCCAAGTTTACGGGACATATAATGAAAAACTGTTTTTT.